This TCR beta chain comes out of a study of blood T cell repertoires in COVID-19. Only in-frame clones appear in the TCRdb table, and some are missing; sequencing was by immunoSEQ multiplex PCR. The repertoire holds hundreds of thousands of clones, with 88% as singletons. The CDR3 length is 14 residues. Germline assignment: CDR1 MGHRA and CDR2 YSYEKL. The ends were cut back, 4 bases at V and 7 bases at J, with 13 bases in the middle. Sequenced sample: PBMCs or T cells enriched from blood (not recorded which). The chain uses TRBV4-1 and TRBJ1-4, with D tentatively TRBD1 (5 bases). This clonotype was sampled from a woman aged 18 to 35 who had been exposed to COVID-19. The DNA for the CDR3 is TGCGCCAGCAGCCTCAGGGAGGGAGGTGAAAAACTGTTTTTT. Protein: CASSLREGGEKLFF.